A single sample is the source of the 13 T cell receptor beta chains below, sequenced in a study of cytomegalovirus exposure and HLA in healthy donors. The PCR contained 60 Vbeta and 13 Jbeta primers. The repertoire was sequenced with immunoSEQ multiplex PCR; TCRdb's copy has only in-frame clones and lacks some. This sample yields roughly 110,000 clones, of which about 74% are seen a single time; about 15% belongs to the top ten. The sequencing sample was made of PBMCs. These receptors were taken from a woman between 35 and 50 years old in good health and CMV-seropositive.

The V gene is TRBV9, the J gene TRBJ2-5, with TRBD2 identical over 8 bases. The V segment lost 4 bases and the J segment 5 bases; nucleotides outside the gene matches: 10. This CDR3 spans 15 amino acids. The V gene's germline CDR1 is SGDLS and CDR2 YYNGEE. CDR3 bases: TGTGCCAGCAGCTCCCGACTAGGCGGGGGGGAGACCCAGTACTTC. Protein sequence: CASSSRLGGGETQYF.

DNA for the CDR3: TGTGCCAGCAGCTTAGACCCCGGTGGTCGCGAGCAGTACTTC. Protein sequence: CASSLDPGGREQYF. The rearrangement uses TRBV7-2 and TRBJ2-7; no firm D call. The germline V gene has CDR1 SGHTA and CDR2 FQGNSA. Deletions cut 1 base from V and 6 bases from J, with 13 bases between. The CDR3 has 14 amino acids. The entire variable domain, with the rest obtained from reference TRBV7-2 and TRBJ2-7, is as follows: GAGVSQSPSNKVTEKGKDVELRCDPISGHTALYWYRQSLGQGLEFLIYFQGNSAPDKSGLPSDRFSAERTGGSVSTLTIQRTQQEDSAVYLCASSLDPGGREQYFGPGTRLTVT.

This sequence joins TRBV12-1 and TRBJ1-2. TRBV12-1 is marked as a pseudogene. This CDR3 has 14 residues. The DNA for the CDR3 is TGTGCCAGCAGCTCTATGGAGTACTCTAGTGGCTACACCTTC. It translates to CASSSMEYSSGYTF.

The chain employs TRBV6-5 and TRBJ2-3; D is perhaps TRBD2 (6 bases). V was trimmed by 5 bases and J by 1 base, leaving 13 bases between them. The CDR3 has 15 amino acids. The germline CDR1 and CDR2 sequences are MNHEY and SVGAGI. CDR3 amino acids: CASSPPPGGTDTQYF. In DNA form, the CDR3 reads TGTGCCAGCAGTCCACCCCCGGGGGGCACAGATACGCAGTATTTT.

This clone has just one count. The CDR3 loop reads CASSSDSPPYEQYF. CDR3 DNA: TGTGCCAGCAGTTCGGACAGTCCTCCATACGAGCAGTACTTC. J is TRBJ2-7 and V is TRBV6-6, with D perhaps TRBD1 (6 bases). CDR1 and CDR2 from the germline V gene are MNHNY and SVGAGI (reference sequence). This CDR3 comprises 14 residues. V gave up 4 bases and J gave up 4 bases, with 14 bases separating them.

The chain combines TRBV27 with TRBJ2-3; the match to TRBD2 covers 8 bases. V shed 9 bases, J shed 10 bases, and the junction held 9 bases outside the gene matches. CDR3 size: 12 residues. Germline CDR1 is MNHEY and CDR2 is SMNVEV (reference sequence). The CDR3 region is CASQPPGGPQYF. Written as DNA, the CDR3 is TGTGCCAGTCAGCCACCGGGGGGGCCGCAGTATTTT.

This chain links TRBV25-1 with TRBJ1-2; TRBD1 matches at 7 bases. V lost 8 bases, J lost 8 bases, and 8 bases stayed unmatched. Germline-derived CDR1 and CDR2 are MGHDK and SYGVNS. The CDR3 consists of 12 residues. The CDR3 is CASWQGVEGYTF. The DNA for the CDR3 is TGTGCCAGCTGGCAGGGGGTTGAAGGCTACACCTTC.

The chain couples TRBV10-3 to TRBJ1-1; no definite D call. The ends were cut back, 10 bases at V and 3 bases at J, with 15 bases in the middle. Germline V CDR1 and CDR2: ENHRY, SYGVKD. The CDR3 extends over 13 amino acids. The CDR3 bases are TGTGCCACCACTCGGGAGGCGGACACTGAAGCTTTCTTT. Translating it yields CATTREADTEAFF.

The V call is TRBV10-3, the J call TRBJ2-6; 9 positions agree with TRBD1. Trimming cost V 2 bases and J 4 bases; bases outside gene matches: 9. Germline V gives CDR1 ENHRY, CDR2 SYGVKD. The CDR3 covers 18 residues. The DNA of the CDR3 is TGTGCCATCAGTGAGGGAAGGACAGGGGCTACCGGGGCCAACGTCCTGACTTTC. This codes for CAISEGRTGATGANVLTF.

The CDR3 DNA is TGTGCCAGCAGTCCGGACAGCCCGAGTAGTAAACTGTTTTTT. Amino acids: CASSPDSPSSKLFF. The chain combines TRBV2 with TRBJ1-4, with D tentatively TRBD1 (6 bases). This CDR3 region has 14 residues. Trimming left V 5 bases short and J 11 bases short, with 18 bases between. Germline values: CDR1 SNHLY, CDR2 FYNNEI.

The chain uses TRBV6-5 and TRBJ1-1; D perhaps matches TRBD1 (5 bases). The ends were cut back, 9 bases at V and 3 bases at J, with 14 bases in the middle. The CDR3 sequence is 13 residues long. Per the germline V gene, CDR1 is MNHEY and CDR2 is SVGAGI. The CDR3 spells CASHPTGYTEAFF. CDR3 in DNA: TGTGCCAGTCACCCCACAGGTTACACTGAAGCTTTCTTT.

The chain combines TRBV11-2 with TRBJ1-4; TRBD1 might be the D (6 bases). This CDR3 has 14 amino acids. Germline V gene lookup returns CDR1 SGHAT and CDR2 FQNNGV. V dropped 2 bases and J dropped 7 bases, with 11 bases sitting between them. The CDR3 DNA is TGTGCCAGCAGCTTACAGGGGTTACGTGAAAAACTGTTTTTT. Residues: CASSLQGLREKLFF.

The rearrangement links TRBV18 to TRBJ1-2; perhaps TRBD1 as D (5 bases). There are 14 residues in the CDR3. Trimming took 2 bases from V and 1 from J, leaving 8 bases between them. CDR1 KGHSH and CDR2 LQKENI come from the germline V gene. This chain's CDR3 is CASSPAGHNYGYTF. DNA for the CDR3: TGTGCCAGCTCACCAGCAGGGCATAACTATGGCTACACCTTC. The variable domain in full, with the rest retrieved from reference TRBV18 and TRBJ1-2, is NAGVMQNPRHLVRRRGQEARLRCSPMKGHSHVYWYRQLPEEGLKFMVYLQKENIIDESGMPKERFSAEFPKEGPSILRIQQVVRGDSAAYFCASSPAGHNYGYTFGSGTRLTVV.